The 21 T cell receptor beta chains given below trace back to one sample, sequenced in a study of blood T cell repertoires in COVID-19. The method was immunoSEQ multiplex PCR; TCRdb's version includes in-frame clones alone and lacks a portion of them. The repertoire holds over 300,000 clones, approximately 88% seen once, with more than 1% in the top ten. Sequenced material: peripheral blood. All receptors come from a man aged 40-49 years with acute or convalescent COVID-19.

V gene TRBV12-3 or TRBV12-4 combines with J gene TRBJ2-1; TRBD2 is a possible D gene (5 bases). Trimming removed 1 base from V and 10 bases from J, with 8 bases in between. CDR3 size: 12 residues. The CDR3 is CASSLGTGEQFF. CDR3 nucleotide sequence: TGTGCCAGCAGTTTAGGGACTGGGGAGCAGTTCTTC.

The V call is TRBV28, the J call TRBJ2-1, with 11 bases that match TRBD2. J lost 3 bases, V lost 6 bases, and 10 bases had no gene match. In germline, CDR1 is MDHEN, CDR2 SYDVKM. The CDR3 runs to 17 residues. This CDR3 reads CASSSTSGRGLYNEQFF. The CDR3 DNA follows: TGTGCCAGCAGCTCCACTAGCGGGAGAGGACTCTACAATGAGCAGTTCTTC.

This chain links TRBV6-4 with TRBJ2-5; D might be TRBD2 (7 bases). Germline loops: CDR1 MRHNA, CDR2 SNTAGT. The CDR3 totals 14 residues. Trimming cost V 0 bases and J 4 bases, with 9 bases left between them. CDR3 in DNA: TGTGCCAGCAGTGACTCAAGGGGGGGAGAGACCCAGTACTTC. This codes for CASSDSRGGETQYF.

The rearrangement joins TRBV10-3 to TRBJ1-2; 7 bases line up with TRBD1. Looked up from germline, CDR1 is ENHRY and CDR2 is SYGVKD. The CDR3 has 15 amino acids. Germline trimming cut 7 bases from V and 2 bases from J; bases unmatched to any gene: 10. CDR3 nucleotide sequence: TGTGCCATCAATGATGACAGGGAGAGGAACTATGGCTACACCTTC. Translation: CAINDDRERNYGYTF.

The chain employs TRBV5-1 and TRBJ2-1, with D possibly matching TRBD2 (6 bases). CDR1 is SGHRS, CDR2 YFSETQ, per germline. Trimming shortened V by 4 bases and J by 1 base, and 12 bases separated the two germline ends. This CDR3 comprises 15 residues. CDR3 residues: CASSLLAASYNEQFF. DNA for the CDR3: TGCGCCAGCAGCCTGTTAGCGGCATCCTACAATGAGCAGTTCTTC.

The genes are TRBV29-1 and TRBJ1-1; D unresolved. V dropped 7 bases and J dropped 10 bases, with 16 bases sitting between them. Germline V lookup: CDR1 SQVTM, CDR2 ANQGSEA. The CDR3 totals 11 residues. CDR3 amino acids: CSATDFGGAFF. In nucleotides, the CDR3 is TGCAGCGCGACCGACTTCGGCGGAGCTTTCTTT.

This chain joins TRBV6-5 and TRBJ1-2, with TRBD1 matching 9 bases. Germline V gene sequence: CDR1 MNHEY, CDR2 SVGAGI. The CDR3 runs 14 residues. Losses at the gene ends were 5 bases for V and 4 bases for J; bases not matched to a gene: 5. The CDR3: CASSRDRDLYGYTF. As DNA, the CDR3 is TGTGCCAGCAGTCGGGACAGGGACCTCTATGGCTACACCTTC.

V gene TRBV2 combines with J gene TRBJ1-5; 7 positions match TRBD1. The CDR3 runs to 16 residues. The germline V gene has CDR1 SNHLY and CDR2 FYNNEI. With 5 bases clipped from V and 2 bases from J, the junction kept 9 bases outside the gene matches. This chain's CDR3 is CASSSRGTWGNQPQHF. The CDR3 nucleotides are TGTGCCAGCAGTTCCAGGGGGACATGGGGCAATCAGCCCCAGCATTTT.

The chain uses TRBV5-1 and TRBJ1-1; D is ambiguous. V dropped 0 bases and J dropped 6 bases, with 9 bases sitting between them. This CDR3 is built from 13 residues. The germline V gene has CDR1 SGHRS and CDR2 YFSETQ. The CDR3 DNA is TGCGCCAGCAGCTTGGCCGGGTTATCTGAAGCTTTCTTT. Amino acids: CASSLAGLSEAFF.

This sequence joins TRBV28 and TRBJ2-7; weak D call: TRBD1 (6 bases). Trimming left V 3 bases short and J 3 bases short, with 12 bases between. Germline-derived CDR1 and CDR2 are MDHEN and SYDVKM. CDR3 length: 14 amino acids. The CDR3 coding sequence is TGTGCCAGCAGTTTGTTGCAGGGGAACTACGAGCAGTACTTC. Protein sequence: CASSLLQGNYEQYF.

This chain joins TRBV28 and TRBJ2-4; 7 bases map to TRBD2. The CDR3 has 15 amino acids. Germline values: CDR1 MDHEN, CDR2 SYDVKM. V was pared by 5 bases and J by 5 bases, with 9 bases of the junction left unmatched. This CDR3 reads CASSPSGGVENIQYF. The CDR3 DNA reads TGTGCCAGCAGTCCCTCGGGGGGTGTGGAAAACATTCAGTACTTC. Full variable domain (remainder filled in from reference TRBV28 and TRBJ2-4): DVKVTQSSRYLVKRTGEKVFLECVQDMDHENMFWYRQDPGLGLRLIYFSYDVKMKEKGDIPEGYSVSREKKERFSLILESASTNQTSMYLCASSPSGGVENIQYFGAGTRLSVL.

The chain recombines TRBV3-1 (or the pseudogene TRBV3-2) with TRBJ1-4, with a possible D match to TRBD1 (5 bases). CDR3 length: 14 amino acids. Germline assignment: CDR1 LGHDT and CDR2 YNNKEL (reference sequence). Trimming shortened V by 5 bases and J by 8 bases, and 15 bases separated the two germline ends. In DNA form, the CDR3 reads TGTGCCAGCAGCTCTGGGGCGTTTAACGAAAAACTGTTTTTT. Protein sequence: CASSSGAFNEKLFF.

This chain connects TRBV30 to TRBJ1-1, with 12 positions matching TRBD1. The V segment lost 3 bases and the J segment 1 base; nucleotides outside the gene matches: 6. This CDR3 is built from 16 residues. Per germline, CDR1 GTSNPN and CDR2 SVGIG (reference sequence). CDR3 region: CAWSGGDRGPNTEAFF. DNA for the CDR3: TGTGCCTGGAGCGGTGGGGACAGGGGGCCGAACACTGAAGCTTTCTTT.

CDR3 sequence: CASRVDRVGEQYF. CDR3 nucleotide sequence: TGTGCCAGCAGAGTCGACAGGGTCGGAGAGCAGTACTTC. V gene TRBV6-5 combines with J gene TRBJ2-7; TRBD1 matches 7 bases. The CDR3 runs to 13 residues. The germline gives CDR1 MNHEY, CDR2 SVGAGI. The ends lost 6 bases at V and 7 bases at J; junction bases unmatched: 9.

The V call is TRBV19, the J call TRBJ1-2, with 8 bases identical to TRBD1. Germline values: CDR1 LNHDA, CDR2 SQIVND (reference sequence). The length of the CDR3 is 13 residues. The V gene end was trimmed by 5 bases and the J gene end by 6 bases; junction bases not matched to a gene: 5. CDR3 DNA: TGTGCCAGTAGTGTGACAGGGGAGGATGGCTACACCTTC. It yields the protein CASSVTGEDGYTF.

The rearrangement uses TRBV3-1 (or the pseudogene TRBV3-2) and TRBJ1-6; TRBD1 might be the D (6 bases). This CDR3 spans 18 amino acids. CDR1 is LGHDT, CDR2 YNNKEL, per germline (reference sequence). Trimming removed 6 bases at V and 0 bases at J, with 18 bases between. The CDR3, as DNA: TGTGCCAGCAGGCCGTACGGTCAGGGGAGCTCCTATAATTCACCCCTCCACTTT. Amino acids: CASRPYGQGSSYNSPLHF.

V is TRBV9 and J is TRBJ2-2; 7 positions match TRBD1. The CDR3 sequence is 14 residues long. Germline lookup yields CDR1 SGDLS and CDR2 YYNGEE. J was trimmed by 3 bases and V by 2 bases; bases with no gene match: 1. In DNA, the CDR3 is TGTGCCAGCAGCGTGACAGGGTACACCGGGGAGCTGTTTTTT. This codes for CASSVTGYTGELFF.

DNA for the CDR3: TGTGCCAGCAGACCACCCCCCAGGTTTGGAAACACCATATATTTT. As protein: CASRPPPRFGNTIYF. J is TRBJ1-3 and V is TRBV7-9; unclear D gene. Deletions cut 6 bases from V and 3 bases from J, with 15 bases between. CDR3 length: 15 amino acids. Germline values: CDR1 SEHNR, CDR2 FQNEAQ (reference sequence).

This chain's CDR3 is CASEPVARGAGYTF. CDR3 DNA sequence: TGTGCCAGCGAACCGGTGGCCAGGGGGGCTGGCTACACCTTC. The chain is built from TRBV2 and TRBJ1-2, with TRBD1 matching 7 bases. V shed 8 bases, J shed 7 bases, and the junction held 13 bases outside the gene matches. CDR1 is SNHLY and CDR2 is FYNNEI in the germline V gene. The CDR3 is made up of 14 amino acids.

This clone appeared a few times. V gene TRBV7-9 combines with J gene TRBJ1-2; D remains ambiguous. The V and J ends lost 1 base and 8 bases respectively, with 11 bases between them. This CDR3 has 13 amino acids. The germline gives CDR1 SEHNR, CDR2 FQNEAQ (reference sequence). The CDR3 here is CASSLDPARGYTF. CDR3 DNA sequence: TGTGCCAGCAGCTTAGATCCGGCGCGGGGCTACACCTTC. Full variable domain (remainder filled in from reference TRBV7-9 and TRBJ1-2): DTGVSQNPRHKITKRGQNVTFRCDPISEHNRLYWYRQTLGQGPEFLTYFQNEAQLEKSRLLSDRFSAERPKGSFSTLEIQRTEQGDSAMYLCASSLDPARGYTFGSGTRLTVV.

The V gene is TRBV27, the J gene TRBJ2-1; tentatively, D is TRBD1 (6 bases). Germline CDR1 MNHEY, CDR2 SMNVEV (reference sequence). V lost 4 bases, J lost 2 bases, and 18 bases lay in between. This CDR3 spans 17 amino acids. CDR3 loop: CASSWGLVDGTYNEQFF. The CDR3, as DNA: TGTGCCAGCAGTTGGGGGCTGGTTGACGGAACCTACAATGAGCAGTTCTTC.